This is a list of T cell receptor beta chains from one sample in a study of blood T cell repertoires in COVID-19. TCRdb keeps only in-frame clones here, not all; method: immunoSEQ multiplex PCR. This sample carries roughly 70,000 clones, just under 80% of them seen once, and the ten largest clones take around 9.6%. Input material: peripheral blood. Receptor source: a human donor in a cohort sampled during active COVID-19. Each CDR3 is given with its conserved first and last residue. A D gene is named only where the DNA matches it firmly. Some rows mark clone size as missing; the rest say once, few, many or name a class of expanded clone.

v_gene	d_gene	j_gene	abundance	CDR3nt	CDR3aa
TRBV20-1	TRBD2	TRBJ2-7	few	TGCAGTGCAAGTCGGGGACTAGCGGGACCCTACGAGCAGTACTTC	CSASRGLAGPYEQYF
TRBV11-3	TRBD1	TRBJ2-2	once	TGTGCCAGCAGCTTAGGACAGGGTGCCACCGGGGAGCTGTTTTTT	CASSLGQGATGELFF
TRBV19	TRBD1	TRBJ1-1	NA	TGTGCCAGTAGCACGAGACAGGGAACTGAAGCTTTCTTT	CASSTRQGTEAFF
TRBV10-3	TRBD1	TRBJ2-2	NA	TGTGCCATCAGCCGGACAGGGGTGGACACCGGGGAGCTGTTTTTT	CAISRTGVDTGELFF
TRBV20-1	NA	TRBJ1-6	NA	TGCAGTGCTAGTCCGGGGTCCAATAATTCACCCCTCCACTTT	CSASPGSNNSPLHF
TRBV5-4	NA	TRBJ2-5	few	TGTGCCAGCAGCTTGTCCACGGGAAAGGAGACCCAGTACTTC	CASSLSTGKETQYF
TRBV19	TRBD1	TRBJ2-1	NA	TGTGCCAGTAGTCAAAGTCTGGGACAGGGGTACGATGAGCAGTTCTTC	CASSQSLGQGYDEQFF
TRBV10-3	NA	TRBJ2-2	NA	TGTGCCATCAGTGACCCCGAGGCGGCATCGGCTCTGTTTTTT	CAISDPEAASALFF
TRBV27	TRBD1	TRBJ1-2	NA	TGTGCCAGCAGTCCCCGGGACAGGGATGGCTACACCTTC	CASSPRDRDGYTF
TRBV18	TRBD1	TRBJ1-4	NA	TGTGCCAGCTCCCGGGACAGGGTGGAAGAAAAACTGTTTTTT	CASSRDRVEEKLFF
TRBV5-4	NA	TRBJ2-5	NA	TGTGCCAGCAGGTCACAGGGGGGGCGGGAGACCCAGTACTTC	CASRSQGGRETQYF
TRBV9	TRBD1	TRBJ2-7	once	TGTGCCAGCAGCGTGGGCTCAGGACAGGGGGTTTACGAGCAGTACTTC	CASSVGSGQGVYEQYF
TRBV4-3	NA	TRBJ2-1	few	TGCGCCAGCAGCCTGACGACTAGCTACAATGAGCAGTTCTTC	CASSLTTSYNEQFF
TRBV28	TRBD1	TRBJ2-3	NA	TGTGCCAGCAGAAGCCAGGGGGCGCGCACAGATACGCAGTATTTT	CASRSQGARTDTQYF
TRBV30	NA	TRBJ1-5	NA	TGTGCCTGGAGTAGAGGAGGGACCGACAATCAGCCCCAGCATTTT	CAWSRGGTDNQPQHF
TRBV28	TRBD1	TRBJ1-5	NA	TGTGCCAGCAGTCAGGACAGGGATTATCAGCCCCAGCATTTT	CASSQDRDYQPQHF
TRBV27	NA	TRBJ1-5	NA	TGTGCCAGCGCTGGACACACGGGCAATCAGCCCCAGCATTTT	CASAGHTGNQPQHF
TRBV9	NA	TRBJ2-7	NA	TGTGCCAGCAGCCCTTACCCTTCTCTATCGGGCGAGCAGTACTTC	CASSPYPSLSGEQYF
TRBV6-2/TRBV6-3	TRBD1	TRBJ1-5	NA	TGTGCCAGCAGTGCTGACAGGGGCTACAATCAGCCCCAGCATTTT	CASSADRGYNQPQHF
TRBV7-2	TRBD1	TRBJ1-5	NA	TGTGCCAGCAGCTTCCAACACGGGACAGGAAATCAGCCCCAGCATTTT	CASSFQHGTGNQPQHF
TRBV28	TRBD2	TRBJ2-1	few	TGTGCATGCTGGCGGGAGTACAATGAGCAGTTCTTC	CACWREYNEQFF
TRBV29-1	NA	TRBJ2-7	NA	TGCAGCGTTCACCAGGGGGGTTACGAGCAGTACTTC	CSVHQGGYEQYF